This T cell receptor (beta chain) was profiled in a study of T-cell reconstitution after alpha-beta-depleted transplantation in children. Regarding the study as a whole: Expanded graft clones, several hundred of them, were reportedly the source of alpha-beta T cells about two months after transplant. Most T-cell counts and diversity one year after the transplant came from T cells that were newly produced. Diversity of TCRbeta at day 60 was high in some patients, arising from surviving recipient T cells and thymic progenitors.

About this clonotype itself: The antigen is not known.

This CDR3 has 14 amino acids. The V and J ends lost 5 bases and 4 bases, in that order; junction bases with no gene match: 5. From germline, CDR1 is DFQATT and CDR2 SNEGSKA (reference sequence). Preparation of the TCRbeta library used unique molecular identifiers. TCRdb redid the calling of the PCR reads with MiXCR, one entry per CDR3 protein. The sample carries hundreds of thousands of distinct CDR3 sequences, 10% to 15% recorded once. The receptor was isolated from a male patient between 5 and 17 years old who had a stem cell transplant for acute myeloid leukemia, so the T cells may come from the graft donor. Sequencing was performed on PBMCs, mostly from graft donor cells, taken 360 days after TCRalphabeta/CD19-depleted stem cell transplant. V usage is TRBV20-1 and J usage is TRBJ2-7, with 13 nucleotides matching TRBD2. The CDR3 loop reads CSAGLAGVKYEQYF. The CDR3 DNA sequence: TGCAGTGCTGGACTAGCGGGAGTGAAGTACGAGCAGTACTTC.